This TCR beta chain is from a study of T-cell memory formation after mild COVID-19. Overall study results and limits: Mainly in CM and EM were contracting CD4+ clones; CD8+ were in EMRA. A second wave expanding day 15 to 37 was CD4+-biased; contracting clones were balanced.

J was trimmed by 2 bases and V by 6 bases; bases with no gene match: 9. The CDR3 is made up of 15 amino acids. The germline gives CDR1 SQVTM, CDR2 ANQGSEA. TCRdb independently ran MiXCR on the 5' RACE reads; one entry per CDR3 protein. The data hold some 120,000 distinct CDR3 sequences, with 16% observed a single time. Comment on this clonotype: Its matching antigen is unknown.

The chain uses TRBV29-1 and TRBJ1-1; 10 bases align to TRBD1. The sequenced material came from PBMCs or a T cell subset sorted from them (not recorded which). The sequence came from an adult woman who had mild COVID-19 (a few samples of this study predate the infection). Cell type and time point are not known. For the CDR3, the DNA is TGCAGCGTGGAAAGGACAGGGGGTCCCAACACTGAAGCTTTCTTT. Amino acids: CSVERTGGPNTEAFF.